This T cell receptor (beta chain) is from a study of cytomegalovirus exposure and HLA in healthy donors (dated by TCRdb to 2015 to 2018). In the study overall: According to an earlier analysis of 550 to 700 of the donors, about 170 million T cells yielded roughly 100 million unique TCR beta sequences and less than 300 Gb of sequence data. Roughly 310 gigabases of sequencing data and approximately 93 million unique TCR sequences were included in an early release covering around 650 HLA-typed donors. Of the 398 genotyped donors, approximately 83% fell in the genetic ancestry cluster associated with self-reported Caucasian donors. The study aimed to test whether cataloging public T cell receptors could reveal signatures of past pathogen exposure. The study used immunosequencing to profile the T cell repertoires of about 670 subjects and linked those repertoires to cytomegalovirus serostatus. Besides the first cohort of some 670 subjects, a separate validation cohort made up of 120 different subjects was used. High-throughput TCR immunosequencing, statistical association of individual TCRs with disease status, and machine learning were combined to predict cytomegalovirus infection status. In a later analysis, previously published TCR beta repertoires from 666 donors were re-analyzed and high-resolution HLA genotyping was added so that TCR occurrence patterns could be studied. Rather than using new phenotypic data, the later analysis identified candidate immune exposures from TCR beta sequences and from how often those sequences occurred across donors. An earlier analysis of around 640 of the donors used high-throughput TCR beta sequencing to judge whether each TCR beta V gene segment behaved as functional or pseudogenic. Donor age, sex, ethnicity and CMV serostatus were collected together with the repertoire data. A later genetic analysis used genome-wide SNP genotypes for about 65% of the roughly 670 donors, treating that subset as a discovery cohort. Every discovery cohort repertoire had been produced on one sequencing platform. Class I and class II HLA loci were covered by the typing at four-digit resolution. The number of donors typed differed by locus, with roughly 629-640 for A, B, C, DRB1 and DQB1, approximately 500 for DQA1, some 570 for DPA1, and some 440 for DPB1. Because of strong linkage in the cohort, roughly five DR-DQ haplotypes were treated as single units for association and clustering. On average, roughly 250,000 unique TCR beta nucleotide sequences were sequenced per donor among about 400 genotyped donors of the cohort, with approximately 18% of those sequences being non-productive. General findings and caveats noted by the study authors: In this cohort, only TCR beta chains were sequenced, and detectable features were limited by the absence of alpha or paired-chain data. Because counts were too low, about 18 rarely observed V segments, including chromosome 9 orphons, were excluded from the earlier analysis of 587 of the donors. According to the authors, the approach could potentially be generalized to other disease states and immunological phenotypes. Most TCR sequences were observed very rarely across donors, whereas some public TCRs were present in many individuals. Because some donors lacked HLA typing at each locus, the association tests relied only on the typed subset. According to a later analysis, parvovirus B19, influenza, CMV and Epstein-Barr virus appeared linked to several top co-occurrence clusters. A later analysis associated around 16,000 TCR beta sequences with specific HLA alleles at a false discovery rate of 0.05. An earlier analysis of approximately 500 of the donors showed that most TCR beta V segments appeared in productive rearrangements either about 90% or about 30% of the time, which broadly matched IMGT annotations. Presence/absence analyses assumed roughly uniform sequencing depth across donors, an assumption that may not hold. In a later analysis, most CMV-associated TCR beta chains were found to appear HLA-restricted, with HLA associations seemingly driven largely by CMV exposure. The sequencing pipeline was judged likely to have produced a cluster of highly shared sequence variants as a technical artifact. Correlated functional status among segregating V segments might reflect linkage disequilibrium, but an unknown experimental factor could not be ruled out. Because the 87-base-pair reads could not distinguish some IMGT-functional V segments, including TRBV6-2 and TRBV6-3, those segments were excluded. The study gave a list of under 200 TCR beta chains associated with cytomegalovirus. A later analysis found that TCR association rates varied across HLA loci, with DRB1 alleles showing the most associated TCRs and HLA-C alleles the fewest. In vitro tests confirmed that a few of the cytomegalovirus-associated TCR beta chains recognize cytomegalovirus antigens. A later genetic analysis reported fewer N-insertions in productive TCRs among donors in an Asian-associated ancestry cluster than the roughly 620-donor mean. The classifier was reported to diagnose cytomegalovirus status with high specificity and sensitivity in both the original and validation cohorts. A further reported finding was that TCR beta sequences accurately predicted the HLA-A and HLA-B alleles for most subjects in the first cohort. Assigning TCR associations to individual alleles was difficult when HLA alleles, especially DR and DQ, strongly co-occurred. CMV serostatus was the only immune exposure information available for the cohort. In a later genetic analysis, a missense DCLRE1C variant was associated with V-gene and J-gene trimming of TCR beta chains, and the association was replicated in an independent cohort. A later analysis found that HLA-associated TCR beta chains were more clonally expanded and had lower generation probabilities than equally common non-associated chains.

Turning to this clone: Its antigen specificity is not known. Within one base of it there is no much larger clone, and no base qualities were kept.

Libraries came from the immunoSEQ multiplex PCR assay. For the multiplex PCR, a mixture combining 60 forward primers for TCR Vbeta segments and 13 reverse primers for TCR Jbeta segments was used. The CDR3 region of rearranged TCR beta genes was amplified from genomic DNA with a multiplex PCR assay. The Illumina HiSeq System was used to sequence the amplified TCR beta libraries as 87-base-pair reads. Per the original workflow: Across the roughly 670 repertoires, a later analysis counted some 81 million unique TCR beta chains, some 11 million of which were shared by at least two donors. Raw reads were error-corrected and collapsed into unique sequences by a nearest-neighbor algorithm in which closely related sequences were merged to remove PCR and sequencing errors. To assign V, D and J gene segments, CDR3 sequences were aligned to IMGT reference sequences. For a sequence to be retained, a match of at least six nucleotides was required to both a V gene segment and a J gene segment. A rearrangement was called productive if the CDR3 had no stop codons and remained in frame with V and J, and every other rearrangement was called non-productive. Following IMGT convention, CDR3 was defined as the stretch from the second conserved V-encoded cysteine up to the conserved J-encoded phenylalanine. The earlier analysis of a few hundred of the donors excluded sequences that lacked an unambiguous match to a single V gene segment. In an earlier analysis of approximately 590 of the donors, V segments were called functional above 56.7% productive rearrangements and were called segregating when the between-donor standard deviation exceeded 5%. A statistical classification framework was developed to diagnose cytomegalovirus status using the catalog of TCR beta chain sequences. V and J gene assignment, in a later analysis, came from comparing TCR nucleotide sequences with IMGT/GENE-DB human TR gene sequences. In a later analysis, CDR3 sequences and most-parsimonious VDJ recombination scenarios were assigned using the TCRdist pipeline. In a later analysis, each TCR beta chain was defined by its CDR3 amino acid sequence together with its V-gene family, and reads without a unique V-gene family were excluded. In a later analysis, 500 to 700 highly shared, low-generation-probability nucleotide sequences were removed to address suspected cross-contamination and a sequencing artifact. For each public chain, a later analysis derived a clonal expansion index from normalized ranks of inferred template counts within each repertoire. In a later analysis, generation probabilities were computed using a VDJ recombination model fitted to out-of-frame rearrangements, and the results were checked against IGoR. In a later analysis, TCR-TCR, TCR-HLA and TCR-CMV co-occurrence was scored with hypergeometric tests, and a repertoire-size bias correction was applied to TCR pairs. A later analysis estimated false discovery rates by permuting HLA or CMV assignments 20 times. A later analysis grouped co-occurring TCRs with DBSCAN, adding TCRdist sequence similarity when clustering within HLA-allele-positive subsets. Repertoires with fewer than 30,000 or more than 120,000 public chains were left out of co-occurrence clustering, as were four to six repertoires with anomalous nucleotide sharing. TCRdb mirrors the immuneACCESS table, restricted to in-frame sequences. Some clones are absent from its copies; in checked studies, under half trace to an unresolved V gene, and the reason for the others is unknown. The V and J calls and clone size come from that table; D and trimming were worked out from the DNA. Present in this sample are around 170,000 clones, more than 75% of which were seen just once. Less than 2% of the sample is taken by the ten largest.

Compared with germline, V lacks 5 bases and J lacks 2 bases; bases without a gene match: 5. The CDR3 holds 15 amino acids from the cysteine to the phenylalanine. The retained sequence is limited to the CDR3, 45 bases, with the frame set at the first base. The germline V gene encodes CDR1 LNHDA and CDR2 SQIVND (reference sequence). The cohort consisted of approximately 670 healthy bone marrow donors. All cohort members were sampled while nominally healthy, although unrecorded immune exposures were likely present. The donor tested CMV seronegative, placing the donor among the 300 to 400 seronegative members of the cohort. A peripheral blood sample was collected from each donor, and TCR beta sequencing was performed on peripheral blood mononuclear cells. Genomic DNA was extracted from the blood cell samples with the Qiagen DNeasy Blood Extraction Kit.

The sequence derives from a man aged 35 to 55 in good health and CMV-seronegative. The rearranged segments are TRBV19 and TRBJ1-1, with 10 bases aligning to TRBD1. Sequenced input: PBMCs. The bases read TGTGCCAGTAGTCCCCGGACAGGGGGAAACACTGAAGCTTTCTTT. Its amino acids are CASSPRTGGNTEAFF.